This T cell receptor beta chain was identified during a study of post-analysis software for immune sequencing data. Whole-study context: Relapsing-remitting, secondary progressive and progressive-relapsing multiple sclerosis were all included among the disease courses.

Included in the TCR beta cDNA libraries were unique molecular identifiers. Input populations of roughly 0.95 to 10 million T cells gave rise to approximately 500,000 cDNA molecules. TCRdb reprocessed the PCR reads with MiXCR, giving one entry per CDR3 protein. The sample records about 380,000 distinct CDR3 sequences, roughly 30% being singletons. There are a few counts of this clonotype. Its antigen remains unidentified. CDR3 length: 12 amino acids. CDR1 MNHNS and CDR2 SASEGT come from the germline V gene. V lost 1 base to trimming and J lost 7 bases, with 7 bases between them. General observations from the study: Compared with controls, patients had more of about 5 TRBV segments, including TRBV5-6, TRBV5-1 and TRBV20-1. F measure grouped same-batch samples tightly together. Controls' normalized Chao1 diversity significantly exceeded that of multiple sclerosis patients.

The chain joins TRBV6-1 to TRBJ1-2, with unresolved D. This TCR came from a girl aged 10 to 17 with multiple sclerosis. The source material was blood. In nucleotides, the CDR3 is TGTGCCAGCAGTGAAGTCCAGACTGGCTACACCTTC. It specifies CASSEVQTGYTF.